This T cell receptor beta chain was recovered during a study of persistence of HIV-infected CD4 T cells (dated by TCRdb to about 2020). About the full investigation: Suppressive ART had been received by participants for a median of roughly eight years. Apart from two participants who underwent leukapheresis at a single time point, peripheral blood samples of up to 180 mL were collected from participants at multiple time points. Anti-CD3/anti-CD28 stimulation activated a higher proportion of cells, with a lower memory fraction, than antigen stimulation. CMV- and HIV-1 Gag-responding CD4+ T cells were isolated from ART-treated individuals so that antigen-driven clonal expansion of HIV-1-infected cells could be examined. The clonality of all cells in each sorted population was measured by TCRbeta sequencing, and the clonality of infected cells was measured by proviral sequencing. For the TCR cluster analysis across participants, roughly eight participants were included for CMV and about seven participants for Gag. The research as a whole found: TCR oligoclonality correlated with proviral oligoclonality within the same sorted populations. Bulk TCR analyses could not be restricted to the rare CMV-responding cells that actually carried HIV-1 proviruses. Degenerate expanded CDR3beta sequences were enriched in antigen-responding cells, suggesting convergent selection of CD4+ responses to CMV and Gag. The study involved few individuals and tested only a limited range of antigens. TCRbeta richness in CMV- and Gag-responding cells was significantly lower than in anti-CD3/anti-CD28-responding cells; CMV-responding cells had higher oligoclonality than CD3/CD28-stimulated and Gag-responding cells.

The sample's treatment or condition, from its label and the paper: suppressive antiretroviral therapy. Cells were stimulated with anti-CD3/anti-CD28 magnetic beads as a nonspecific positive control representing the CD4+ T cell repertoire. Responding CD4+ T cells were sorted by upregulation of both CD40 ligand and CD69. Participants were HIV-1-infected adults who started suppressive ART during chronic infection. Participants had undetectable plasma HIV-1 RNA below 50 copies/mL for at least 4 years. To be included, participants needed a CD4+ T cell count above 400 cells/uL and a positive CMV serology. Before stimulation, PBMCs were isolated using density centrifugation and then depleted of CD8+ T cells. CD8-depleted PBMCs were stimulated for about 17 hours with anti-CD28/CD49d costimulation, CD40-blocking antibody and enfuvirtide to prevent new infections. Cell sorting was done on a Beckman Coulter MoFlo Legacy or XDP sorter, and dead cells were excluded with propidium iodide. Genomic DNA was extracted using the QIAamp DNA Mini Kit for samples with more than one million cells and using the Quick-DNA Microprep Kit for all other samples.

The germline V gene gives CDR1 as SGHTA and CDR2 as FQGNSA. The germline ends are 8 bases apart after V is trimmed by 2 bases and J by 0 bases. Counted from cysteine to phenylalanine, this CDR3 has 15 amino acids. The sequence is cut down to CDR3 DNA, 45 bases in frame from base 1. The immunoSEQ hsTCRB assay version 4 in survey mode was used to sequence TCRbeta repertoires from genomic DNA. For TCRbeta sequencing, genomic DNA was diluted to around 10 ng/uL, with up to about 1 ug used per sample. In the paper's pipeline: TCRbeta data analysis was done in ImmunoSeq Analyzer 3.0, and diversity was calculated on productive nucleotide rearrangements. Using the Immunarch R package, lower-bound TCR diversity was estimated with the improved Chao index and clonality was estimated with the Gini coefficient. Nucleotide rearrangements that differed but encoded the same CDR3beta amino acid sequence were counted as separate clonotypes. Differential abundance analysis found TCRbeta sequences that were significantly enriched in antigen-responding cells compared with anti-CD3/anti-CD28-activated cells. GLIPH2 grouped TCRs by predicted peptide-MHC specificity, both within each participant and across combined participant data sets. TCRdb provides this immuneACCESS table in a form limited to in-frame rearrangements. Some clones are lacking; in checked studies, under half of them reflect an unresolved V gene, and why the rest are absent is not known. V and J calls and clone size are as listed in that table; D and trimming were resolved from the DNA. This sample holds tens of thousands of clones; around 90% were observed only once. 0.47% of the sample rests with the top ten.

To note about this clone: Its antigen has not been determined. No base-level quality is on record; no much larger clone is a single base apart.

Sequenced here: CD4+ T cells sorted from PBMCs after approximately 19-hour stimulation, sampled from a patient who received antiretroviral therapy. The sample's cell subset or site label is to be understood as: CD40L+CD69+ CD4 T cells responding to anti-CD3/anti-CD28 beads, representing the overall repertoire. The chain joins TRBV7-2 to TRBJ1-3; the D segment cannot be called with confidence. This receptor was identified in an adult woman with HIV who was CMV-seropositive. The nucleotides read TGTGCCAGCAGCTTAATGAGATTCTCTGGAAACACCATATATTTT. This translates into CASSLMRFSGNTIYF.